This T cell receptor (beta chain) came from a study of blood T cell repertoires in COVID-19. As for the study in general: T cells, B-cell-depleted T cells, or PBMCs supplied cDNA or gDNA.

As handled by the study authors: Nucleated cell counts were estimated from reference gene primer amplification. TCRdb's table, derived via immunoSEQ multiplex PCR, lists solely in-frame clones and lacks some. That table furnishes V, J and clone size, whereas the DNA furnished D and trimming. The sample consists of hundreds of thousands of clones, 83% of them appearing once. The TCR was taken from a woman in her forties or fifties with acute or convalescent COVID-19. The sequenced material came from peripheral blood.

CDR3 DNA sequence: TGTGCCAGTTCCGGGACAGGGGGCTTTCAGCCCCAGCATTTT. It yields the protein CASSGTGGFQPQHF. The chain carries TRBV19 and TRBJ1-5, with TRBD1 identical over 12 bases. CDR3 length equals 14 residues. After removal of 8 bases from V and 6 bases from J, the junction contained 5 bases not matched to a gene. Per the germline V gene, CDR1 is LNHDA and CDR2 is SQIVND (reference sequence).